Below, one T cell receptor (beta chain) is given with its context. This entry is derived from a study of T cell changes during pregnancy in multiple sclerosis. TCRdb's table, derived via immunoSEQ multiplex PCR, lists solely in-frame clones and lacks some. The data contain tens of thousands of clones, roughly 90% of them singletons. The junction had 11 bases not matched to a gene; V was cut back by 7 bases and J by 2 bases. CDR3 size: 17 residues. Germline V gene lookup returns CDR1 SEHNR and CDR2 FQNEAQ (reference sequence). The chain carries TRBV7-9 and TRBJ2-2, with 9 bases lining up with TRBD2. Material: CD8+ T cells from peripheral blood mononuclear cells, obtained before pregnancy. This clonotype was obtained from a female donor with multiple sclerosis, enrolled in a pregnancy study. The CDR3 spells CASTPPSSGANTGELFF. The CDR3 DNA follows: TGTGCCAGCACCCCTCCTTCTAGCGGGGCTAACACCGGGGAGCTGTTTTTT.